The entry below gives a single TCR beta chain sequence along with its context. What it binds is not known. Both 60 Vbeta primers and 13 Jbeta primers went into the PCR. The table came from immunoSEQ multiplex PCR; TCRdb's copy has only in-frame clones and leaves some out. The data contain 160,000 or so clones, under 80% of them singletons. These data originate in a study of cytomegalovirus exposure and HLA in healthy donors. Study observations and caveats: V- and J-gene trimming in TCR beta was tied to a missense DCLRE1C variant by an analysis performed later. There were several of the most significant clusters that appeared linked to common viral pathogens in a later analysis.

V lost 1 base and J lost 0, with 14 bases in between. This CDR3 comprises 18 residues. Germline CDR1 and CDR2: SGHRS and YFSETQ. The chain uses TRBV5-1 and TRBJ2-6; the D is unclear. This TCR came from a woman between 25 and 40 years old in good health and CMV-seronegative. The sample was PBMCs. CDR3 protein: CASSLFSPEISGANVLTF. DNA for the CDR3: TGCGCCAGCAGCTTGTTTTCACCGGAGATCTCTGGGGCCAACGTCCTGACTTTC. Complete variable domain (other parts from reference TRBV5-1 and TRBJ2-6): KAGVTQTPRYLIKTRGQQVTLSCSPISGHRSVSWYQQTPGQGLQFLFEYFSETQRNKGNFPGRFSGRQFSNSRSEMNVSTLELGDSALYLCASSLFSPEISGANVLTFGAGSRLTVL.